The clone carrying this T cell receptor beta chain was detected only a few times. The data stem from a study of tumor-infiltrating lymphocytes in oesophageal squamous cell carcinoma. TCRdb re-called the PCR reads with MiXCR, one entry per CDR3 protein. The sample consists of about 12,000 distinct CDR3 sequences, around 50% of them appearing once. The CDR3 covers 12 residues. Germline V lookup: CDR1 SNHLY, CDR2 FYNNEI. The chain is built from TRBV2 and TRBJ2-4, with D unresolved. The DNA end favors TRBJ2-7, so the J call may be wrong. Sequenced material: normal esophageal tissue next to the tumor. The receptor comes from a male donor with esophageal squamous cell carcinoma. The CDR3 spells CASSGNMDEQYF. The DNA for the CDR3 is TGTGCCAGCAGTGGTAACATGGACGAGCAGTACTTC.